The 3 T cell receptor beta chains given below trace back to one sample, sequenced in a study of neurological immune-mediated disorders. In TCRdb, the 5' RACE reads were re-called with MiXCR into one record per CDR3 protein. The repertoire holds 27,000 or so distinct CDR3 sequences, 20% to 25% seen once, with approximately 16% in the top ten. Sequencing used PBMCs. Receptor source: a woman between 55 and 75 years old in good health.

This clonotype occurred many times. The genes are TRBV5-1 and TRBJ1-1; D unclear. The CDR3 contains 14 residues. V lost 4 bases to trimming and J lost 3 bases, with 13 bases between them. CDR1 and CDR2 from the germline V gene are SGHRS and YFSETQ. The CDR3 protein is CASSRSGVDTEAFF. As DNA, the CDR3 is TGCGCCAGCAGCCGAAGCGGCGTCGACACTGAAGCTTTCTTT.

This clonotype was seen at least ten times. This sequence joins TRBV20-1 and TRBJ2-1; either TRBD1 or TRBD2 may supply D (5 bases each). The CDR3 is made up of 14 amino acids. The germline V gene encodes CDR1 DFQATT and CDR2 SNEGSKA (reference sequence). Trimming left V 0 bases short and J 7 bases short, with 13 bases between. The CDR3: CSARDPRGANEQFF. CDR3 sequence (DNA): TGCAGTGCTAGAGATCCCCGAGGGGCTAATGAGCAGTTCTTC.

This clonotype was recorded many times. The chain is built from TRBV5-1 and TRBJ2-5, with TRBD2 matching over 11 bases. This CDR3 spans 16 amino acids. Trimming took 4 bases from V and 2 from J; bases not matched to a gene: 7. Looked up from germline, CDR1 is SGHRS and CDR2 is YFSETQ. The CDR3 DNA is TGCGCCAGCAGCCGCCTAGCGGGAGGTGTGCAAGAGACCCAGTACTTC. It is translated as CASSRLAGGVQETQYF.